This TCR beta chain appears in the sequencing data of a study of T cell repertoires in cytomegalovirus infection. This clonotype was recorded at least ten times. Its target is unknown. TCRdb recomputed calls from the reads with MiXCR, one row per CDR3 protein. This table holds roughly 730,000 distinct CDR3 sequences, roughly 36% found once. Germline V CDR1 and CDR2: MDHEN, SYDVKM. V shed 6 bases and J 0 bases; nucleotides not matched to a gene: 13. This CDR3 region has 17 residues. This clonotype was sampled from a human donor in good health (CMV status not recorded). Some clones in this sample may be carry-over from other donors' samples. The input for sequencing was cultured PBMCs, taken from culture after CMV antigen stimulation. This chain joins TRBV28 and TRBJ1-1; 7 nucleotides line up with TRBD1. The CDR3 loop reads CASSPPGGQLMNTEAFF. The DNA for the CDR3 is TGTGCCAGCAGCCCCCCTGGGGGACAGCTCATGAACACTGAAGCTTTCTTT.